One T cell receptor (beta chain) is described in this entry. Its antigen is as yet unknown. Other DNA sequences in the sample encode the same CDR3. This specimen comes from a study of T cell responses to AZD1222 COVID-19 vaccine. Assay: immunoSEQ multiplex PCR; the TCRdb copy retains only in-frame clones and omits some. The data contain roughly 140,000 clones, 90% to 95% of them singletons. Germline V gives CDR1 MNHEY, CDR2 SVGEGT. The length of the CDR3 is 12 residues. Trimming left V 2 bases short and J 4 bases short, with 5 bases between. Findings and caveats of the study: Receipt of two AZD1222 doses was followed by a rise in Spike-specific TCR breadth and depth.

This chain links TRBV6-2 or TRBV6-3 with TRBJ1-2; perhaps TRBD1 as D (5 bases). Sequences were derived from peripheral blood, sampled on day 0 of AZD1222 vaccination. This clonotype was sampled from an adult in good health. CDR3 bases: TGTGCCAGCAGTTACGGGGGCTATGGCTACACCTTC. Translation gives CASSYGGYGYTF.